The source of this TCR beta chain is a study of Ad26.COV2.S vaccination and SARS-CoV-2 variants. The treatment was: around 19 received Ad26.COV2.S at low or high dose, single or two shots; roughly 5 received placebo; per-sample allocation not given. Sampling was performed 63 days after the first vaccine or placebo injection. The sample came from a Boston adult aged 18-55 years. Profiled with immunoSEQ multiplex PCR; TCRdb holds only in-frame clones, not every one. The sample records 350,000 to 450,000 clones, 87% being singletons. Germline V gene lookup returns CDR1 LGHDT and CDR2 YNNKEL (reference sequence). This CDR3 is built from 15 residues. V gave up 5 bases and J gave up 9 bases; unmatched junction bases: 9.

This receptor was identified in a person aged 18 to 65 who received the Ad26.COV2.S COVID-19 vaccine or a placebo. The sequencing here drew on peripheral blood, taken in a trial of Ad26.COV2.S vaccine versus placebo. The chain joins TRBV3-1 (or the pseudogene TRBV3-2) to TRBJ1-6; 8 bases are shared with TRBD1. CDR3 DNA sequence: TGTGCCAGCAGCACACCCAGGGGGCGAATTTCACCCCTCCACTTT. This codes for CASSTPRGRISPLHF.